These 18 T cell receptor beta chains originate from one sample sequenced in a study of OX40 agonist ivuxolimab in advanced cancers. Libraries were prepared by immunoSEQ multiplex PCR; TCRdb keeps only in-frame clonotypes and omits some of them. The data show 50,000 or so clones, 80% to 95% seen once. Sequencing used CD4+ or CD8+ T cells sorted from blood, obtained in a trial of the OX40 agonist ivuxolimab. The receptors derive from an adult with an advanced solid tumor such as melanoma, head and neck, liver or kidney cancer.

The DNA for the CDR3 is TGTGCCAGCAGTGACTATTCAACTAGCGGGAGTAGGAGCGAGCAGTTCTTC. It specifies CASSDYSTSGSRSEQFF. J is TRBJ2-1 and V is TRBV6-4, with 11 nucleotides matching TRBD2. CDR3 length equals 17 residues. The V segment lost 1 base and the J segment 10 bases; nucleotides outside the gene matches: 12. Germline-derived CDR1 and CDR2 are MRHNA and SNTAGT.

This clone showed up just a few times. This chain links TRBV2 with TRBJ2-7, with a tentative D call TRBD2 (5 bases). Germline V gene lookup returns CDR1 SNHLY and CDR2 FYNNEI. This CDR3 region has 12 residues. The V and J ends lost 7 bases and 6 bases respectively, with 13 bases between them. CDR3 in amino acids: CASTEEMIEQYF. CDR3 bases: TGTGCCAGCACGGAGGAAATGATCGAGCAGTACTTC. The full variable domain, in which reference TRBV2 and TRBJ2-7 provide the parts outside the CDR3, is EPEVTQTPSHQVTQMGQEVILRCVPISNHLYFYWYRQILGQKVEFLVSFYNNEISEKSEIFDDQFSVERPDGSNFTLKIRSTKLEDSAMYFCASTEEMIEQYFGPGTRLTVT.

The chain recombines TRBV4-1 with TRBJ2-1, with D tentatively TRBD1 or TRBD2 (5 bases each). This CDR3 is 15 amino acids long. Germline CDR1 and CDR2: MGHRA and YSYEKL. Trimming took off 1 base at V and 0 bases at J, with 7 bases between the two ends. The DNA of the CDR3 is TGCGCCAGCAGCCAAGCAGGGAGCTCCTACAATGAGCAGTTCTTC. Translated: CASSQAGSSYNEQFF.

The rearrangement joins TRBV18 to TRBJ2-5; D is ambiguous. Germline V gene lookup returns CDR1 KGHSH and CDR2 LQKENI. CDR3 length: 16 residues. V gave up 3 bases and J gave up 5 bases, with 19 bases separating them. The CDR3, as DNA: TGTGCCAGCTCACCTCTCCATCCAGACATCGTGGAGACCCAGTACTTC. Translation: CASSPLHPDIVETQYF.

This clone was recorded only once. The chain combines TRBV11-2 with TRBJ2-1; D perhaps matches TRBD2 (6 bases). This CDR3 is 14 amino acids long. In germline, CDR1 is SGHAT, CDR2 FQNNGV. V was shortened by 1 base and J by 7 bases, with 11 bases between the two germline ends. CDR3 nucleotide sequence: TGTGCCAGCAGCTTAGCGGGAGACAGAAATGAGCAGTTCTTC. Its translation: CASSLAGDRNEQFF.

The chain uses TRBV27 and TRBJ1-5; D not resolved. This CDR3 spans 16 amino acids. Germline V gene sequence: CDR1 MNHEY, CDR2 SMNVEV (reference sequence). With 6 bases removed from V and 0 bases from J, the gap between germline ends came to 15 bases. In DNA, the CDR3 is TGTGCCAGCAGAAAGGCCGGAAACAATAGCAATCAGCCCCAGCATTTT. The encoded protein is CASRKAGNNSNQPQHF.

The rearrangement uses TRBV9 and TRBJ2-1, with 12 bases matching TRBD2. In germline, CDR1 is SGDLS, CDR2 YYNGEE. The ends lost 0 bases at V and 7 bases at J; junction bases unmatched: 2. This CDR3 comprises 15 residues. CDR3 sequence: CASSVEGLAGNEQFF. The CDR3 coding sequence is TGTGCCAGCAGCGTAGAAGGACTAGCGGGGAATGAGCAGTTCTTC. Drawing the rest from reference TRBV9 and TRBJ2-1, the complete variable domain is DSGVTQTPKHLITATGQRVTLRCSPRSGDLSVYWYQQSLDQGLQFLIQYYNGEERAKGNILERFSAQQFPDLHSELNLSSLELGDSALYFCASSVEGLAGNEQFFGPGTRLTVL.

The chain is built from TRBV11-2 and TRBJ2-7; no reliable D call. The germline V and J ends were trimmed by 2 bases and 7 bases, with 3 bases remaining between them. The CDR3 has 10 amino acids. In germline, CDR1 is SGHAT, CDR2 FQNNGV. CDR3 nucleotides: TGTGCCAGCAGCTTACGGGAGCAGTACTTC. Protein: CASSLREQYF.

This chain connects TRBV28 to TRBJ2-5; D ambiguous. TRBJ2-7 matches the DNA end more closely, so the J call is doubtful. The germline V gene encodes CDR1 MDHEN and CDR2 SYDVKM. The CDR3 consists of 12 residues. The CDR3 coding sequence is TGTGCCAGCAGCTCCCCTGGGAACGAGCAGTACTTC. This encodes CASSSPGNEQYF.

This chain joins TRBV7-9 and TRBJ2-7; D not certain. Germline CDR1 reads SEHNR; CDR2 reads FQNEAQ (reference sequence). The CDR3 extends over 13 amino acids. Trimming left V 1 base short and J 7 bases short, with 11 bases between. The CDR3 DNA reads as TGTGCCAGCAGCTTAGTGACCGGGCGTGAGCAGTACTTC. It translates to CASSLVTGREQYF.

The chain employs TRBV27 and TRBJ1-1; TRBD1 aligns across 7 bases. Germline CDR1 MNHEY, CDR2 SMNVEV (reference sequence). The CDR3 has 14 amino acids. V trimming: 5 bases; J trimming: 7 bases; junction bases outside the gene matches: 10. CDR3 nucleotide sequence: TGTGCCAGCAGTCTATTATCCCAGGGGGATGAAGCTTTCTTT. This translates into CASSLLSQGDEAFF.

The rearrangement joins TRBV2 to TRBJ2-1; D unclear. V lost 8 bases to trimming and J lost 5 bases, with 10 bases between them. This CDR3 spans 12 amino acids. Germline V CDR1 and CDR2: SNHLY, FYNNEI. The DNA of the CDR3 is TGTGCCAGCGACCTGGGTAACAATGAGCAGTTCTTC. As protein: CASDLGNNEQFF.

This clone was recorded only once. The gene calls are TRBV9 and TRBJ2-3; D unresolved. CDR1 and CDR2 (germline): SGDLS, YYNGEE. V lost 2 bases and J 0 bases, leaving 10 bases between the germline ends. The length of the CDR3 is 15 residues. As DNA, the CDR3 is TGTGCCAGCAGCGTGTCGGGTACTAGCACAGATACGCAGTATTTT. This codes for CASSVSGTSTDTQYF.

The V gene is TRBV29-1, the J gene TRBJ2-2, with D tentatively TRBD2 (5 bases). The V gene lost 2 bases and the J gene lost 2 bases, with 9 bases spanning the gap. Germline-derived CDR1 and CDR2 are SQVTM and ANQGSEA. The CDR3 has 14 residues. The CDR3 reads CSVENDYNTGELFF. CDR3 DNA: TGCAGCGTTGAAAACGACTACAACACCGGGGAGCTGTTTTTT.

The chain employs TRBV27 and TRBJ2-1; 11 positions match TRBD2. The germline CDR1 and CDR2 sequences are MNHEY and SMNVEV (reference sequence). The CDR3 consists of 16 residues. Unmatched junction bases numbered 9, after V lost 4 bases and J lost 7 bases. The CDR3 here is CASSSLSGRAFNEQFF. CDR3 bases: TGTGCCAGCAGTTCTCTTAGCGGGAGGGCATTTAATGAGCAGTTCTTC.

The chain recombines TRBV9 with TRBJ1-5; D call uncertain. The V end lost 2 bases, the J end lost 0 bases, and 9 bases lay between the germline ends. Germline V CDR1 and CDR2: SGDLS, YYNGEE. CDR3 length: 15 residues. In DNA form, the CDR3 reads TGTGCCAGCAGCGTTGATGGAAATAGCAATCAGCCCCAGCATTTT. Protein sequence: CASSVDGNSNQPQHF.

The V and J genes are TRBV15 and TRBJ2-7; no firm D call. Trimming stripped 0 bases from V and 5 bases from J, with 8 bases between. This CDR3 is 13 amino acids long. Germline V gene lookup returns CDR1 LNHNV and CDR2 YYDKDF (reference sequence). In DNA, the CDR3 is TGTGCCACCAGCAGAGAGGCTCAGCACGAGCAGTACTTC. This codes for CATSREAQHEQYF.

The chain carries TRBV14 and TRBJ2-4, with 13 bases lining up with TRBD2. Germline V gene data show CDR1 as SGHDN and CDR2 as FVKESK. The CDR3 runs to 18 residues. The V segment lost 4 bases and the J segment 1 base; nucleotides outside the gene matches: 7. The CDR3 sequence: CASSLGLAGIGAKNIQYF. In DNA, the CDR3 is TGTGCCAGCAGCCTGGGACTAGCGGGAATAGGGGCCAAAAACATTCAGTACTTC.